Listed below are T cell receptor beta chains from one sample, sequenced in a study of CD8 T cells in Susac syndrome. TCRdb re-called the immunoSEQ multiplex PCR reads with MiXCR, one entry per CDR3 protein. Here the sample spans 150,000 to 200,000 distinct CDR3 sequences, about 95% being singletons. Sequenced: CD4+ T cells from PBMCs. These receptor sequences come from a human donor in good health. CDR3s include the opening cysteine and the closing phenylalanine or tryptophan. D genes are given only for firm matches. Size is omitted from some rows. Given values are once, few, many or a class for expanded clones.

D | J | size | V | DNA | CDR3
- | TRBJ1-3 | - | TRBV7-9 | TGTGCCAGCAGCTTGGGGACAACTGGAAACACCATATATTTT | CASSLGTTGNTIYF
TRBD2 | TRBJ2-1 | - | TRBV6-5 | TGTGCCAGCAGTTACTCTCCTAGCGGGATGTCCTACAATGAGCAGTTCTTC | CASSYSPSGMSYNEQFF
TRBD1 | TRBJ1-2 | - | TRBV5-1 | TGCGCCAGCAGCTTAAGGACAGGGCCTAACTATGGCTACACCTTC | CASSLRTGPNYGYTF
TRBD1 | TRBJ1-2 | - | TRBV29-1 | TGCAGCGTTGAAGATCCATTCTTCCGGACAGGGTCCCCACGGGGGAGCTATGGCTACACCTTC | CSVEDPFFRTGSPRGSYGYTF
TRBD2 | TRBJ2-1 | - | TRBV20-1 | TGCAGTGCTAGCCTCGCGGGAGAGGATGAGCAGTTCTTC | CSASLAGEDEQFF
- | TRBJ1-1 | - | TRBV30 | TGTGCCTGGAGAGGGTACAGGGTCACTGAAGCTTTCTTT | CAWRGYRVTEAFF
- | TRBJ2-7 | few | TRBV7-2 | TGTGCCAGCAGCTTATCAGACTACGAGCAGTACTTC | CASSLSDYEQYF
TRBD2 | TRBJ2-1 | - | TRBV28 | TGTGCCAGCAGTCTCTGGGGGGGGATCTACAATGAGCAGTTCTTC | CASSLWGGIYNEQFF
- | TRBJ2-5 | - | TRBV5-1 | TGCGCCAGCAGCTGGAGCGCGGAAGAGACCCAGTACTTC | CASSWSAEETQYF
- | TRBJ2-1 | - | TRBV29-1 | TGCAGCCCCTCGGACGGCTACAATGAGCAGTTCTTC | CSPSDGYNEQFF
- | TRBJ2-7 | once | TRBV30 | TGTGCCTGGAGTACCGGAGCATTAACCAATTACGAGCAGTACTTC | CAWSTGALTNYEQYF
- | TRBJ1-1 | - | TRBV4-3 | TGCGCCAGCAGCCACCTCGACTTGAACACTGAAGCTTTCTTT | CASSHLDLNTEAFF
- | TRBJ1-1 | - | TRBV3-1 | TGTGCCAGCAGCCAAGATAGGCTCCGGAACACTGAAGCTTTCTTT | CASSQDRLRNTEAFF
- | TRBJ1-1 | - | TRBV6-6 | TGTGCCAGCAGTTACGCTGCCACTGAAGCTTTCTTT | CASSYAATEAFF
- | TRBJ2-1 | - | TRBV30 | TGTGCCTGGAGCCCTAAGGGTGAGCAGTTCTTC | CAWSPKGEQFF
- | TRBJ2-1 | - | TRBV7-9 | TGTGCCAGCAGCTTAACGGTAGGGGGCAATGAGCAGTTCTTC | CASSLTVGGNEQFF
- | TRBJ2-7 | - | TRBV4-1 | TGCGCCAGCAGCCAAGTCCAGGGTTCTCAATACGAGCAGTACTTC | CASSQVQGSQYEQYF
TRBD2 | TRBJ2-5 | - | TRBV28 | TGTGCCACCACCGGGGGGTTAGGGGAGACCCAGTACTTC | CATTGGLGETQYF
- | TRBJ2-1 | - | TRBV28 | TGTGCCAGCAGTCTGCGACAGGCCACTTTCTTCTTC | CASSLRQATFFF
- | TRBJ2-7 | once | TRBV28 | TGTGCCAGCAGTTATACCGGGGGAGACTACGAGCAGTACTTC | CASSYTGGDYEQYF
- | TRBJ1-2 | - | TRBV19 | TGTGCCAGTAGTATAACCTCTAACTATGGCTACACCTTC | CASSITSNYGYTF
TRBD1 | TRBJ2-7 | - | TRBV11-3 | TGTGCCAGCAGCTTAGCCACGGACAGGGTACACGAGCAGTACTTC | CASSLATDRVHEQYF
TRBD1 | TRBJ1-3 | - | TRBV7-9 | TGTGCCAGCAGCGGGGACAGGGCTGGAAACACCATATATTTT | CASSGDRAGNTIYF
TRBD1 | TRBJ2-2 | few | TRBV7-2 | TGTGCCAGCAGAAGACAGGGGGGGACCGGGGAGCTGTTTTTT | CASRRQGGTGELFF
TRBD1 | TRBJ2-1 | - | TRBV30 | TGTGCCTGGACTATGACAGGGAATGAGCAGTTCTTC | CAWTMTGNEQFF
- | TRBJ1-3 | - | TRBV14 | TGTGCCAGCAGCCCGGCGGCCTCTGGAAACACCATATATTTT | CASSPAASGNTIYF
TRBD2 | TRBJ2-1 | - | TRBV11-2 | TGTGCCAGCAGCTTAGATCGGTCTAGCGGAGTCTACAATGAGCAGTTCTTC | CASSLDRSSGVYNEQFF
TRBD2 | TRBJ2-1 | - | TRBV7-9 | TGTGCCAGCAGCTCCCCGACTAGCGGGCCAAAAAATGAGCAGTTCTTC | CASSSPTSGPKNEQFF
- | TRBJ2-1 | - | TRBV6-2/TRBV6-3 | TGTGCCAGCGGGGTCGTTGAGCAGTTCTTC | CASGVVEQFF
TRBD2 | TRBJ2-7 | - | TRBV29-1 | TGCAGCGTTCTAGCGGGGCCCTCCTACGAGCAGTACTTC | CSVLAGPSYEQYF
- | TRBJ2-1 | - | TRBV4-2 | TGTGCCAGCAGCTTTAAAGGACGAGAGCAGTTCTTC | CASSFKGREQFF
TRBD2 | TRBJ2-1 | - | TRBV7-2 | TGTGCCAGCAGCCCTGGGGGAGGGCGCAATGAGCAGTTCTTC | CASSPGGGRNEQFF
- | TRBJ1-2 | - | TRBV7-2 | TGTGCCAGCAGCTTAAGTGAAGGGAGAAACAATGGCTACACCTTC | CASSLSEGRNNGYTF
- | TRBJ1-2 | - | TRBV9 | TGTGCCAGCAGCTCACTTGCTGGAAGATCCAACTATGGCTACACCTTC | CASSSLAGRSNYGYTF
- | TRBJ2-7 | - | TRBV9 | TGTGCCAGCAGCGTGGGGACCCCACCCTACGAGCAGTACTTC | CASSVGTPPYEQYF
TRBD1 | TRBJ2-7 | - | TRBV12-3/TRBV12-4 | TGTGCCAGCAGTCTCCGGGACAGGGAGGACGAGCAGTACTTC | CASSLRDREDEQYF
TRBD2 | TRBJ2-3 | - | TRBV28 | TGTGCCAGCAGTTCCCCTACTACTAGCGGGAGGGATACGCAGTATTTT | CASSSPTTSGRDTQYF
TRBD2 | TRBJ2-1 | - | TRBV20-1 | TGCAGTGCTAGGGGTACTAGCGGGACGCTAAGCTACAATGAGCAGTTCTTC | CSARGTSGTLSYNEQFF
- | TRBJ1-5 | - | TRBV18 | TGTGCCAGCTCACCACAAGGTAGGGATCAGCCCCAGCATTTT | CASSPQGRDQPQHF
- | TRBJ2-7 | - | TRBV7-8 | TGTGCCAGCAGCTTGCAAGACCTCGAGCAGTACTTC | CASSLQDLEQYF
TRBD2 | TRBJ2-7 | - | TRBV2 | TGTGCCAGCAGCCCTAGACTAGCGGGGACCTACGAGCAGTACTTC | CASSPRLAGTYEQYF
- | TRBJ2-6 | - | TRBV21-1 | TGTGCCAGCAGCCAAACCCCGGGACAGGAACCGACTGGGGCCAACGTCCTGACTTTC | CASSQTPGQEPTGANVLTF
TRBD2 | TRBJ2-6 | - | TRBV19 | TGTGCCAGTAGTACCTGGACTAGAGGTCAGCTGACTTTC | CASSTWTRGQLTF
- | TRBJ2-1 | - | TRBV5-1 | TGCGCCAGCAGCCTCGGGGCGGGGAACAATGAGCAGTTCTTC | CASSLGAGNNEQFF
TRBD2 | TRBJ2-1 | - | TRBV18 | TGTGCCAGCTCACCTAATAGCGGGAGGTATTCATACAATGAGCAGTTCTTC | CASSPNSGRYSYNEQFF
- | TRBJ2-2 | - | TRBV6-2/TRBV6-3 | TGTGCCAGCAGGATCACCGGGGAGCTGTTTTTT | CASRITGELFF
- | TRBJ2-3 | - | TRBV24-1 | TGTGCCACCAGTGGCCGCGGCGGGTCAACAGATACGCAGTATTTT | CATSGRGGSTDTQYF
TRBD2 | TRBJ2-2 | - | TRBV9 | TGTGCCAGCAGCTCCGGGACTAGCGGGAGTACCGGGGAGCTGTTTTTT | CASSSGTSGSTGELFF
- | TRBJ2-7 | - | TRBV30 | TGTGCATTTGCCCAGGGTCACGAGCAGTACTTC | CAFAQGHEQYF